The source of this T cell receptor (beta chain) is a study of blood T cell repertoires in COVID-19. Overall study: The analysed material was cDNA or gDNA that came from T cells, B-cell-depleted T cells, or PBMCs.

The CDR3 is made up of 12 amino acids. The V and J ends lost 4 bases and 5 bases respectively, with 5 bases between them. Germline loops: CDR1 WNHNN, CDR2 SYGVQD (reference sequence). This clone came up once. Sequencing was performed with immunoSEQ multiplex PCR; in TCRdb, only in-frame clones are kept and a portion is missing. The table has approximately 100,000 clones, about 89% seen once. Sequenced input: peripheral blood. This TCR was recovered from a man in his fifties with acute or convalescent COVID-19. This sequence joins TRBV10-1 and TRBJ2-2, with unresolved D. The CDR3 nucleotides read TGCGCCAGCAGTGGTCGTACCGGGGAGCTGTTTTTT. This encodes CASSGRTGELFF.